These 11 T cell receptor beta chains were all obtained from the same sample, sequenced in a study of blood T cell repertoires in COVID-19. Method: immunoSEQ multiplex PCR; TCRdb's copy keeps in-frame clones and lacks some. The sample has approximately 350,000 clones; less than 90% are singletons. Sequenced input: PBMCs or T cells enriched from blood (not recorded which). The receptors were gathered from a woman between 45 and 65 years old who had recovered from COVID-19.

The V call is TRBV6-2 or TRBV6-3, the J call TRBJ2-4, with D perhaps TRBD2 (6 bases). Germline V gene lookup returns CDR1 MNHEY and CDR2 SVGEGT. The CDR3 runs to 19 residues. With 5 bases removed from V and 7 bases from J, the gap between germline ends came to 30 bases. CDR3 region: CASSNPVRTIVGRMNIQYF. The CDR3 DNA is TGTGCCAGCAGTAATCCCGTCCGGACTATCGTGGGGCGGATGAACATTCAGTACTTC.

The CDR3 region has the DNA TGTGCCAGCAGCCTGCGCGGGCCCAACACCATATATTTT. This codes for CASSLRGPNTIYF. The rearrangement joins TRBV11-3 to TRBJ1-3; D gene uncertain. CDR1 is SGHNT and CDR2 is YENEEA in the germline V gene. Between the trimmed V and J ends, which lost 5 bases and 7 bases, there was a span of 12 bases. This CDR3 spans 13 amino acids.

This clone was counted a single time. The chain links TRBV5-1 to TRBJ1-1; 8 bases are a match to TRBD1. Losses at the gene ends were 3 bases for V and 0 bases for J; bases not matched to a gene: 4. The CDR3 consists of 15 residues. Germline V gives CDR1 SGHRS, CDR2 YFSETQ. CDR3 protein: CASSSGQGLNTEAFF. CDR3 DNA sequence: TGCGCCAGCAGCTCAGGACAGGGACTGAACACTGAAGCTTTCTTT.

With respect to this clone: Other DNA variants within this sample encode the same CDR3. The chain employs TRBV24-1 and TRBJ2-2, with 8 bases lining up with TRBD1. CDR3 length: 16 residues. Losses at the gene ends were 3 bases for V and 1 base for J; bases not matched to a gene: 3. Germline CDR1 reads KGHDR; CDR2 reads SFDVKD. The CDR3 protein is CATSDPGTGNTGELFF. CDR3 nucleotide sequence: TGTGCCACCAGTGATCCCGGGACAGGGAACACCGGGGAGCTGTTTTTT.

The chain employs TRBV2 and TRBJ2-1; 10 bases are a match to TRBD2. With 6 bases clipped from V and 6 bases from J, the junction kept 8 bases outside the gene matches. Germline V CDR1 and CDR2: SNHLY, FYNNEI. The CDR3 runs to 15 residues. This CDR3 reads CASRQGLAVLNEQFF. The CDR3 coding sequence is TGTGCCAGCAGGCAAGGACTAGCGGTACTCAATGAGCAGTTCTTC.

This clone was picked up one time. The J gene is TRBJ1-6, the V gene TRBV9; D not certain. The V end lost 3 bases, the J end lost 9 bases, and 13 bases lay between the germline ends. In germline, CDR1 is SGDLS, CDR2 YYNGEE. This CDR3 has 14 amino acids. Written as DNA, the CDR3 is TGTGCCAGCAGCGGAGGCGGGGATGGTTCACCCCTCCACTTT. It translates to CASSGGGDGSPLHF. Together with reference TRBV9 and TRBJ1-6, the CDR3 gives the full variable domain: DSGVTQTPKHLITATGQRVTLRCSPRSGDLSVYWYQQSLDQGLQFLIQYYNGEERAKGNILERFSAQQFPDLHSELNLSSLELGDSALYFCASSGGGDGSPLHFGNGTRLTVT.

V gene TRBV6-1 combines with J gene TRBJ1-5, with D possibly TRBD1 on 6 matching bases. This CDR3 contains 13 residues. Trimming shortened V by 3 bases and J by 9 bases, and 12 bases separated the two germline ends. CDR1 and CDR2 (germline): MNHNS, SASEGT. The DNA of the CDR3 is TGTGCCAGCAGTGACAGGGGTCAAAGGCCCCAGCATTTT. Translated: CASSDRGQRPQHF.

J is TRBJ2-5 and V is TRBV27; D is ambiguous. Per germline, CDR1 MNHEY and CDR2 SMNVEV (reference sequence). Trimming shortened V by 5 bases and J by 5 bases, and 15 bases separated the two germline ends. The CDR3 runs to 14 residues. In nucleotides, the CDR3 is TGTGCCAGCAGTCCCGGGTCCCGTGGGGAGACCCAGTACTTC. Residues: CASSPGSRGETQYF.

The gene calls are TRBV14 and TRBJ1-4; 9 bases fit TRBD1. Germline V gene lookup returns CDR1 SGHDN and CDR2 FVKESK. The V gene end was trimmed by 3 bases and the J gene end by 8 bases; junction bases not matched to a gene: 16. The CDR3 totals 18 residues. CDR3: CASSHPAPATGGWEKLFF. CDR3 coding DNA: TGTGCCAGCAGCCATCCCGCCCCCGCGACAGGGGGTTGGGAAAAACTGTTTTTT.

The rearrangement uses TRBV28 and TRBJ1-1; 7 bases match TRBD1. This CDR3 spans 13 amino acids. The germline gives CDR1 MDHEN, CDR2 SYDVKM. The V segment lost 2 bases and the J segment 10 bases; nucleotides outside the gene matches: 7. The CDR3 sequence is CASSLHQGGRAFF. CDR3 bases: TGTGCCAGCAGTTTACACCAAGGGGGCAGAGCTTTCTTT.

V usage is TRBV9 and J usage is TRBJ2-1; 11 bases are shared with TRBD2. The CDR3 runs to 20 residues. The V and J ends lost 4 bases and 2 bases, in that order; junction bases with no gene match: 17. Germline assignment: CDR1 SGDLS and CDR2 YYNGEE. The CDR3 coding sequence is TGTGCCAGCAGCCCCCGACGAGGGAGTAGCGGGAGGGCACCCTACAATGAGCAGTTCTTC. This gives the protein CASSPRRGSSGRAPYNEQFF.